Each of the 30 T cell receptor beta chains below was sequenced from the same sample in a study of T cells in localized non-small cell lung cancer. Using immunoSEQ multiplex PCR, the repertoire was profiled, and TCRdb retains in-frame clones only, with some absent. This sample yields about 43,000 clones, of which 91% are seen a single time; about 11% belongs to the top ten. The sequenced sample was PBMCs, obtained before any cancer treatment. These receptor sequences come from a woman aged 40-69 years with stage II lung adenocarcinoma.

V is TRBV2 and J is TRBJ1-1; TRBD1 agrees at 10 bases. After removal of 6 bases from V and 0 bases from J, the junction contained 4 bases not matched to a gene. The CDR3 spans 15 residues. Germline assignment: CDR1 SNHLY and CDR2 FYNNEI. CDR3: CASRRDRGLNTEAFF. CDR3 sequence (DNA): TGTGCCAGCAGGAGGGACAGGGGACTGAACACTGAAGCTTTCTTT. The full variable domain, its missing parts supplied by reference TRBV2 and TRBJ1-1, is EPEVTQTPSHQVTQMGQEVILRCVPISNHLYFYWYRQILGQKVEFLVSFYNNEISEKSEIFDDQFSVERPDGSNFTLKIRSTKLEDSAMYFCASRRDRGLNTEAFFGQGTRLTVV.

CDR3 sequence: CASSLGHNYGYTF. The CDR3 nucleotides read TGTGCCAGCAGCTTAGGGCATAACTATGGCTACACCTTC. J is TRBJ1-2 and V is TRBV7-1; unclear D gene. TRBV7-1 is labeled an ORF, and its function is uncertain. The CDR3 runs 13 residues. V lost 4 bases to trimming and J lost 1 base, with 7 bases between them.

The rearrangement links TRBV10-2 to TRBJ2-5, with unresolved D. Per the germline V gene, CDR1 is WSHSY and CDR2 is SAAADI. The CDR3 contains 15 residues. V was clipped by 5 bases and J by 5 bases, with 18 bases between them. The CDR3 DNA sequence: TGCGCCAGCAGTTCTGTCGACGCTAATGGGGAGACCCAGTACTTC. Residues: CASSSVDANGETQYF.

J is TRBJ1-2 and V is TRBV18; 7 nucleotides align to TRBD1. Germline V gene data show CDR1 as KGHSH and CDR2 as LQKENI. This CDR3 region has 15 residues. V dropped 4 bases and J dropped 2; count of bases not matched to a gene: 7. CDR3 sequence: CASSRPGTANYGYTF. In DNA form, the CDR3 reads TGTGCCAGCTCACGCCCCGGGACAGCCAACTATGGCTACACCTTC.

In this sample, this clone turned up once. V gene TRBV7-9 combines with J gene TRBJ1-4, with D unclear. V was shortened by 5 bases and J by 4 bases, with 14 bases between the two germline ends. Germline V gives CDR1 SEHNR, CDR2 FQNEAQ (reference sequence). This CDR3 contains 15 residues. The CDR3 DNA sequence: TGTGCCAGCAGCCCGACGGGAGGGAATAATGAAAAACTGTTTTTT. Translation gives CASSPTGGNNEKLFF.

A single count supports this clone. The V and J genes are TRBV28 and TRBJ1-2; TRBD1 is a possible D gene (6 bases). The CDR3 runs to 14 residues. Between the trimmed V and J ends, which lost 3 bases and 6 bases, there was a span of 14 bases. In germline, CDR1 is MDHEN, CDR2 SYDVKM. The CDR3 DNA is TGTGCCAGCAGTTTCCAAGCGGGGGCCAATGGCTACACCTTC. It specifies CASSFQAGANGYTF.

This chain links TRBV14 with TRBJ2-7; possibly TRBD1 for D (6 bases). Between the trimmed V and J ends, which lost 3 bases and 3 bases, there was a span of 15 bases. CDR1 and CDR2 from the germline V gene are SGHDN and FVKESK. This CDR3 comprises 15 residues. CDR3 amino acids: CASSQFTGHIYEQYF. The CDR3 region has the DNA TGTGCCAGCAGCCAGTTTACGGGACACATCTACGAGCAGTACTTC.

This CDR3 is CATGGPETQYF. The CDR3 nucleotides are TGTGCCACGGGAGGTCCGGAGACCCAGTACTTC. The rearrangement joins TRBV7-6 to TRBJ2-5, with 7 bases fitting TRBD2. The CDR3 spans 11 residues. Looked up from germline, CDR1 is SGHVS and CDR2 is FNYEAQ. V was clipped by 10 bases and J by 5 bases; unmatched bases: 4. Using reference TRBV7-6 and TRBJ2-5 for the parts outside the CDR3, the full variable domain is GAGVSQSPRYKVTKRGQDVALRCDPISGHVSLYWYRQALGQGPEFLTYFNYEAQQDKSGLPNDRFSAERPEGSISTLTIQRTEQRDSAMYRCATGGPETQYFGPGTRLLVL.

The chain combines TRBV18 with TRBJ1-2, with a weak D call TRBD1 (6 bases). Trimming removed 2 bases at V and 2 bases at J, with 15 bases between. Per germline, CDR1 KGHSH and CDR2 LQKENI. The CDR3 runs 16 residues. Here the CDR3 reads CASSPARGAVNYGYTF. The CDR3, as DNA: TGTGCCAGCTCACCAGCCCGGGGGGCGGTAAACTATGGCTACACCTTC.

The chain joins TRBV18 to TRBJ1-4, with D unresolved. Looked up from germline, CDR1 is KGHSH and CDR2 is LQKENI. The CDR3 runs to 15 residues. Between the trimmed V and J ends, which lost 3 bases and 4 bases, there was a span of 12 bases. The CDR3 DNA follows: TGTGCCAGCTCACCGGGAGCGGGTGGTAATGAAAAACTGTTTTTT. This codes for CASSPGAGGNEKLFF.

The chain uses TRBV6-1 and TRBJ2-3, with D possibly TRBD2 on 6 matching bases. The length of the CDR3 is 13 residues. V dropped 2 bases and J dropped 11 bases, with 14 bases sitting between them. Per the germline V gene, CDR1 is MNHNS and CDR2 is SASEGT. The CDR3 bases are TGTGCCAGCAGTGAAATAAAACTAGCCTGGCAGTATTTT. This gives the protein CASSEIKLAWQYF.

CDR3 in amino acids: CASSGSVSTDTQYF. CDR3 nucleotide sequence: TGTGCCAGCAGCGGCAGCGTGAGCACAGATACGCAGTATTTT. J is TRBJ2-3 and V is TRBV6-1; the D is unclear. CDR1 MNHNS and CDR2 SASEGT come from the germline V gene. V lost 6 bases to trimming and J lost 0 bases, with 10 bases between them. The CDR3 loop spans 14 amino acids.

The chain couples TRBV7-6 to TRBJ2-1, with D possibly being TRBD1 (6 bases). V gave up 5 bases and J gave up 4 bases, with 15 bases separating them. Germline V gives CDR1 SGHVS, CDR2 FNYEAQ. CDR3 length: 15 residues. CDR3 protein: CASSRTGLTYNEQFF. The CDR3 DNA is TGTGCCAGCAGCCGAACAGGGCTAACTTACAATGAGCAGTTCTTC.

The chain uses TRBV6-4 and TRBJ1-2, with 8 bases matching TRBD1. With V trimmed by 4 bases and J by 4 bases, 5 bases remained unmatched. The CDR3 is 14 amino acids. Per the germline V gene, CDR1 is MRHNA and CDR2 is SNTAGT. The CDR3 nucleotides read TGTGCCAGCAGTGTGGACAGGGAAGGCTATGGCTACACCTTC. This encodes CASSVDREGYGYTF.

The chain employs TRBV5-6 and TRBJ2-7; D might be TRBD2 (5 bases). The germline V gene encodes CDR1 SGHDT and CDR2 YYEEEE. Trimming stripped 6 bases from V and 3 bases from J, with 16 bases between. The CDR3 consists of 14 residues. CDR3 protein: CASTGLGDIYEQYF. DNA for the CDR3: TGTGCCAGCACCGGACTCGGCGATATCTACGAGCAGTACTTC.

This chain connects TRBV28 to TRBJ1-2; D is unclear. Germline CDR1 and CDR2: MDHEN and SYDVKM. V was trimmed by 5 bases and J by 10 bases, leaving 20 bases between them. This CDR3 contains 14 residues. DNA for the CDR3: TGTGCCAGCAGTCAAGGCAGGTCCGATTCTGTCTACACCTTC. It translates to CASSQGRSDSVYTF.

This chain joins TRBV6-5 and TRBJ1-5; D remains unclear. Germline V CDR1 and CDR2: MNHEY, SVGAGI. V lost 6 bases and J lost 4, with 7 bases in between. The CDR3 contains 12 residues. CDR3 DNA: TGTGCCAGCAGCGCTCTTAATCAGCCCCAGCATTTT. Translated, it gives CASSALNQPQHF.

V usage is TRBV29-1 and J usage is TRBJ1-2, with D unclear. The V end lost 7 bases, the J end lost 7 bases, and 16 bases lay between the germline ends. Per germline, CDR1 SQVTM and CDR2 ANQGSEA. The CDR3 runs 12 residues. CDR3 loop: CSAGGELPGYTF. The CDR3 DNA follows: TGCAGCGCCGGCGGGGAACTTCCTGGCTACACCTTC.

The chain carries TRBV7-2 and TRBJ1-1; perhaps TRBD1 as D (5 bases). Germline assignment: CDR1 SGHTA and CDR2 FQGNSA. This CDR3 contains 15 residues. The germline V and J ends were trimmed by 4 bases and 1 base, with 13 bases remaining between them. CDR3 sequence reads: CASSSWAQGNTEAFF. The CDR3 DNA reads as TGTGCCAGCAGCTCCTGGGCCCAGGGGAACACTGAAGCTTTCTTT.

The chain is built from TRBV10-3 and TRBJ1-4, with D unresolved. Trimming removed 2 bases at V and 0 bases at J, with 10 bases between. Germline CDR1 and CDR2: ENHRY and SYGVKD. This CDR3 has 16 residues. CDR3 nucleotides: TGTGCCATCAGTGAGGGTAGCTGGTCAACTAATGAAAAACTGTTTTTT. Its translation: CAISEGSWSTNEKLFF.

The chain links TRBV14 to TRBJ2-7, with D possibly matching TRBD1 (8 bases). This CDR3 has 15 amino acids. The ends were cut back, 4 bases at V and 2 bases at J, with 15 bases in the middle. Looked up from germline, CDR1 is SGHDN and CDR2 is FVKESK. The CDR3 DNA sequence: TGTGCCAGCAGCCCCGGACAGGGAGGGACCTACGAGCAGTACTTC. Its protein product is CASSPGQGGTYEQYF.

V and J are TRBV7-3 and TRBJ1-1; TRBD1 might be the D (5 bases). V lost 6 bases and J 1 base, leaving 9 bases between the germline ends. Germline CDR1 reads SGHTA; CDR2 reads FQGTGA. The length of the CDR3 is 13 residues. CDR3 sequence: CASRLGANTEAFF. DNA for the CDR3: TGTGCCAGCAGACTTGGGGCGAACACTGAAGCTTTCTTT.

DNA of the CDR3: TGCAGTGCGAAGGACAGTGAAGCTTTCTTT. Residues: CSAKDSEAFF. The gene calls are TRBV29-1 and TRBJ1-1, with TRBD1 as a possible D gene (6 bases). This CDR3 has 10 residues. Germline CDR1 and CDR2: SQVTM and ANQGSEA.

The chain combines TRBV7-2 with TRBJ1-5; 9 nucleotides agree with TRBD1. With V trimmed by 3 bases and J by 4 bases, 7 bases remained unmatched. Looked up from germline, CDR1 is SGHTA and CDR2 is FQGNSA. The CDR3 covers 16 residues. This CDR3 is CASSFTGQGQNQPQHF. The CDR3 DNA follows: TGTGCCAGCAGCTTTACGGGACAGGGTCAGAATCAGCCCCAGCATTTT.

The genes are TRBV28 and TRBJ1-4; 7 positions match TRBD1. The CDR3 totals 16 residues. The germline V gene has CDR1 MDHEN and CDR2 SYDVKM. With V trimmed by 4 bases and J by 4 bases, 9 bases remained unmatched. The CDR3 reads CASSSPGDSLNEKLFF. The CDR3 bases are TGTGCCAGCAGTTCCCCCGGGGACAGCCTTAATGAAAAACTGTTTTTT.

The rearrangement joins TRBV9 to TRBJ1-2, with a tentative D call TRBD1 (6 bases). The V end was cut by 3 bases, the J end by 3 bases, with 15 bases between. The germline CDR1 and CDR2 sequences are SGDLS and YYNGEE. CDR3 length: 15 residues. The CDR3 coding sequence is TGTGCCAGCAGCGCCGAGGACAGCGGGGACTATGGCTACACCTTC. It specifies CASSAEDSGDYGYTF.

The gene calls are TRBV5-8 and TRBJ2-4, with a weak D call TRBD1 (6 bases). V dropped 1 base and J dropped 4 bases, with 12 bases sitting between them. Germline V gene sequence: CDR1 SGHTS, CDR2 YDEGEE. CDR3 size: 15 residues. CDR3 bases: TGTGCCAGCAGCTTGAGCAGGGGCGGTAAAAACATTCAGTACTTC. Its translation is CASSLSRGGKNIQYF.

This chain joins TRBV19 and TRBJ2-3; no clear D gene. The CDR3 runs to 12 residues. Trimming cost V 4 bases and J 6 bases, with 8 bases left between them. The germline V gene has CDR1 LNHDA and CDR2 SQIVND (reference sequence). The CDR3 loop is CASSTPGDTQYF. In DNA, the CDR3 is TGTGCCAGTAGTACACCCGGGGATACGCAGTATTTT.

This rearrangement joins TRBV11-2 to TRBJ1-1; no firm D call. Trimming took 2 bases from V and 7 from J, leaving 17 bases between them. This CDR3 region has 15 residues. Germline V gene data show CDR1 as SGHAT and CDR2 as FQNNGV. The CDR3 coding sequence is TGTGCCAGCAGCTTACCCGGGAAGGTGCCAAATGAAGCTTTCTTT. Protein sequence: CASSLPGKVPNEAFF.

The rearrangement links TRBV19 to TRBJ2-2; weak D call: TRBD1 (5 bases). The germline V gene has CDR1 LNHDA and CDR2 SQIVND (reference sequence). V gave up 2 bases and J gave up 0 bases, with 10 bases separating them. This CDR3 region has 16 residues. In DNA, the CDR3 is TGTGCCAGTAGTATATCACAGGTTTCGAACACCGGGGAGCTGTTTTTT. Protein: CASSISQVSNTGELFF.